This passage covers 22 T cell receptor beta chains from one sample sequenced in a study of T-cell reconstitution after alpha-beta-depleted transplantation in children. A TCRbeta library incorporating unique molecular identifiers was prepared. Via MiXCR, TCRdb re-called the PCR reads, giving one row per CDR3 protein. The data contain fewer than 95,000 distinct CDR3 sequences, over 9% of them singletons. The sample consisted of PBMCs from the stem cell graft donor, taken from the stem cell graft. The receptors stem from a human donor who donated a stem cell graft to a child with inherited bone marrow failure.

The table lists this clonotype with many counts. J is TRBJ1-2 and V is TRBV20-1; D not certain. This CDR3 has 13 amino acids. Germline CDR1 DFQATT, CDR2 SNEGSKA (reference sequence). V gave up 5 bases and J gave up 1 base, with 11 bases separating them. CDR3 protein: CSAPVRFNYGYTF. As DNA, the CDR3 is TGCAGTGCTCCGGTTCGGTTTAACTATGGCTACACCTTC.

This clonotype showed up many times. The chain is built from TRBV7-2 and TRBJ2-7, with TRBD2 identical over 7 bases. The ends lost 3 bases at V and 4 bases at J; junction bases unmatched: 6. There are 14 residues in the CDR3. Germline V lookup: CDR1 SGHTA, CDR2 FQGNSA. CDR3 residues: CASSFGGGVYEQYF. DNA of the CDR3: TGTGCCAGCAGCTTTGGCGGGGGTGTATACGAGCAGTACTTC. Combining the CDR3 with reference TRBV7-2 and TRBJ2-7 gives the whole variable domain GAGVSQSPSNKVTEKGKDVELRCDPISGHTALYWYRQSLGQGLEFLIYFQGNSAPDKSGLPSDRFSAERTGGSVSTLTIQRTQQEDSAVYLCASSFGGGVYEQYFGPGTRLTVT.

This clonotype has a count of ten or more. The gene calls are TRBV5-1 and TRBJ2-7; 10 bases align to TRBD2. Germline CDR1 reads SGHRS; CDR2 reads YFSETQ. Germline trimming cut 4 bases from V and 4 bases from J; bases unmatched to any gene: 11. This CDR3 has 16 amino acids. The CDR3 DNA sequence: TGCGCCAGCAGCCCACATATAGCGGGGGGCAGGTACGAGCAGTACTTC. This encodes CASSPHIAGGRYEQYF. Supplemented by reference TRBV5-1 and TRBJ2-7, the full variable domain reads KAGVTQTPRYLIKTRGQQVTLSCSPISGHRSVSWYQQTPGQGLQFLFEYFSETQRNKGNFPGRFSGRQFSNSRSEMNVSTLELGDSALYLCASSPHIAGGRYEQYFGPGTRLTVT.

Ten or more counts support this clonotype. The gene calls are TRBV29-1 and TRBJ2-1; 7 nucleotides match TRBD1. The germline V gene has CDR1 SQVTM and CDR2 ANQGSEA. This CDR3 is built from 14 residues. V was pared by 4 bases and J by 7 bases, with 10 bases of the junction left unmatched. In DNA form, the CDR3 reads TGCAGCGTTGGGCGGGCTGGCAGGGGGAATGAGCAGTTCTTC. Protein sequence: CSVGRAGRGNEQFF.

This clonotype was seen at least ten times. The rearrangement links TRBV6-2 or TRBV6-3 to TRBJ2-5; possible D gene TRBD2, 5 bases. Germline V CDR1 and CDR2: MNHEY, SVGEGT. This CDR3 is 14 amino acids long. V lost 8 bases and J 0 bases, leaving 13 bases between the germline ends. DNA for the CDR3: TGTGCCAGCTGTCGCACGAGGGACCAAGAGACCCAGTACTTC. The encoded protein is CASCRTRDQETQYF.

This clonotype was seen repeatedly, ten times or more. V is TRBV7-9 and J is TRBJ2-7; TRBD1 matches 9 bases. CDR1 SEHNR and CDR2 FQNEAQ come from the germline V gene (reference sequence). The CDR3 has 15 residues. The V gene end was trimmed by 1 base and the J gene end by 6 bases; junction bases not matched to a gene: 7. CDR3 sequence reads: CASSLGSGTGLEQYF. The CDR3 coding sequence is TGTGCCAGCAGCTTAGGCTCCGGGACAGGGCTCGAGCAGTACTTC.

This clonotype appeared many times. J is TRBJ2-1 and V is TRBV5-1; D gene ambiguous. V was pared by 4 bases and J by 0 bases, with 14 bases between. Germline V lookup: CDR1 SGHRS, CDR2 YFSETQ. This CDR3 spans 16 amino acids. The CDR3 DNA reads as TGCGCCAGCAGCCAACAGACTTCGAGCTCCTACAATGAGCAGTTCTTC. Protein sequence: CASSQQTSSSYNEQFF.

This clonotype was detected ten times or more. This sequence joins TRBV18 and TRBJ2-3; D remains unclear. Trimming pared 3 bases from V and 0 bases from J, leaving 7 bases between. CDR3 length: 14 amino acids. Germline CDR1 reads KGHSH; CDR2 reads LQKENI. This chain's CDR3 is CASSPTPSTDTQYF. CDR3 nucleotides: TGTGCCAGCTCACCGACTCCTAGCACAGATACGCAGTATTTT.

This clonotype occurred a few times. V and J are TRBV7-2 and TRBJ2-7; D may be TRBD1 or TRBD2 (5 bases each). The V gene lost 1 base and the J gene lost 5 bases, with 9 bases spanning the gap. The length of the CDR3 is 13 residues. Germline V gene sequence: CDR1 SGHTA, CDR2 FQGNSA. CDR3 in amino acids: CASSLGVGDEQYF. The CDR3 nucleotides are TGTGCCAGCAGCTTAGGGGTGGGGGACGAGCAGTACTTC.

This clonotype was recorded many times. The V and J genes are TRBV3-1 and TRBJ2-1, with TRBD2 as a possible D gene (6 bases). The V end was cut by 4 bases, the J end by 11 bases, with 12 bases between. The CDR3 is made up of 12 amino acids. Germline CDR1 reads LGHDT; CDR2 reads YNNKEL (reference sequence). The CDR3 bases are TGTGCCAGCAGCCCCGGGAGTCGGAAGCAGTTCTTC. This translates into CASSPGSRKQFF.

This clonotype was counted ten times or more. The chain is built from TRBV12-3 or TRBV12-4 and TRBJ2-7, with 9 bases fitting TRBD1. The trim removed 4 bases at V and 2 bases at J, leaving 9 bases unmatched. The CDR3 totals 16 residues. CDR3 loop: CASSWTPGQGPYEQYF. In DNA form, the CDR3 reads TGTGCCAGCAGTTGGACCCCGGGACAGGGACCCTACGAGCAGTACTTC.

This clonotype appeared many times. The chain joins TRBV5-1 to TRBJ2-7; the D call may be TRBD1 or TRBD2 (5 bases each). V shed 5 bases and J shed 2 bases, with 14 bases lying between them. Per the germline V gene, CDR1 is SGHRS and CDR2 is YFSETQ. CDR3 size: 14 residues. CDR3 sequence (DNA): TGCGCCAGCAGTCGGGACGGACCAACCTACGAGCAGTACTTC. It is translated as CASSRDGPTYEQYF.

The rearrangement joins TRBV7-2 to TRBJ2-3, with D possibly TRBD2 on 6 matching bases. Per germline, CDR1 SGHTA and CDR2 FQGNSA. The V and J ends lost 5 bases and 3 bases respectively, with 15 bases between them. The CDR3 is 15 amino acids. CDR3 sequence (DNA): TGTGCCAGCAGCGGCGCCGGGGGATGGACAGATACGCAGTATTTT. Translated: CASSGAGGWTDTQYF.

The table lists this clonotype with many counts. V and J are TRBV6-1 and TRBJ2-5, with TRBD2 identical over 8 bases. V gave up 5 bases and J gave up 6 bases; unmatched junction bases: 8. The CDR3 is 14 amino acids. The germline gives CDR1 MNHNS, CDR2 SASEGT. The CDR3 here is CASSQGAGGKTQYF. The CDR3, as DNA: TGTGCCAGCAGTCAGGGTGCGGGGGGAAAGACCCAGTACTTC.

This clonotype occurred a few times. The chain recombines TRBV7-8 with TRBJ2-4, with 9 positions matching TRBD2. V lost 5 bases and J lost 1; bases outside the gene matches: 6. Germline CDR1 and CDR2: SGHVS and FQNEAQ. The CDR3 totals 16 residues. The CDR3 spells CASSKVAGAAKNIQYF. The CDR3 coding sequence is TGTGCCAGCAGCAAAGTAGCGGGGGCGGCCAAAAACATTCAGTACTTC.

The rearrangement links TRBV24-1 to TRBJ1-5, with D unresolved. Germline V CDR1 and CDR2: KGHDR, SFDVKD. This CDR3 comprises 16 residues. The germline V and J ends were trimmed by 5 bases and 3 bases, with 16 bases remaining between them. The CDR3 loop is CATSGATVTNNQPQHF. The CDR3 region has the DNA TGTGCCACCAGTGGTGCGACCGTGACAAACAATCAGCCCCAGCATTTT.

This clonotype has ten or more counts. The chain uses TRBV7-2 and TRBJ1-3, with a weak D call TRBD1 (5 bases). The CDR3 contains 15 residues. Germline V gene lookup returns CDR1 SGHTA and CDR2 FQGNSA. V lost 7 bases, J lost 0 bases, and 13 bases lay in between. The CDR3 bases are TGTGCCAGCAACCGGGACTCCCACTCTGGAAACACCATATATTTT. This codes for CASNRDSHSGNTIYF. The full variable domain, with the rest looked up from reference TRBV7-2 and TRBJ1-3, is GAGVSQSPSNKVTEKGKDVELRCDPISGHTALYWYRQSLGQGLEFLIYFQGNSAPDKSGLPSDRFSAERTGGSVSTLTIQRTQQEDSAVYLCASNRDSHSGNTIYFGEGSWLTVV.

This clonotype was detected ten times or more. The CDR3 nucleotides are TGTGCCAGCAGTTTAAGGACAGGGGCCGGTCAGCCCCAGCATTTT. Encoded protein: CASSLRTGAGQPQHF. This chain connects TRBV27 to TRBJ1-5; 9 bases match TRBD1. The CDR3 length is 15 residues. Germline V gene lookup returns CDR1 MNHEY and CDR2 SMNVEV (reference sequence). V lost 2 bases, J lost 6 bases, and 5 bases stayed unmatched.

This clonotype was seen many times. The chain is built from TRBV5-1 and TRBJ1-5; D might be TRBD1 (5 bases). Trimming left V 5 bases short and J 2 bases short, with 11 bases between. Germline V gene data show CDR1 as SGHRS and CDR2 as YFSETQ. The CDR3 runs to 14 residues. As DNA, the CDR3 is TGCGCCAGCAGTTACGCGGGGGGCAATCAGCCCCAGCATTTT. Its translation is CASSYAGGNQPQHF.

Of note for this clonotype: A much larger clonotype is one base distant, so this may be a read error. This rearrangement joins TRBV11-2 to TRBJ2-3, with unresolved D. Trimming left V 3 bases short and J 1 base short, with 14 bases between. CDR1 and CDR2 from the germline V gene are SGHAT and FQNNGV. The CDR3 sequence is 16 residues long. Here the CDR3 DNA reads TGTGCCAGCAGCTTCATTAACTTCCCCGGCACAGATACGCAGTATTTT. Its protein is CASSFINFPGTDTQYF.

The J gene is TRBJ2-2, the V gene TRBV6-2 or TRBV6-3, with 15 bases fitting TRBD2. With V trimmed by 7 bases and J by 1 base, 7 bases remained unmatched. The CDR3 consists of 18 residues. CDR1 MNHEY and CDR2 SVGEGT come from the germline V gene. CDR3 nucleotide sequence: TGTGCCAGCACCCTGGGACTAGCGGGGGGCCTGAACACCGGGGAGCTGTTTTTT. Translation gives CASTLGLAGGLNTGELFF.

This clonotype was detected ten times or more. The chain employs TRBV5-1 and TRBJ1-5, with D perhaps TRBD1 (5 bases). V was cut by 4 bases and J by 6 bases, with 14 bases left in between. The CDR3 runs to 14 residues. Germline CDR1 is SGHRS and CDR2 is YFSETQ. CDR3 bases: TGCGCCAGCAGCGCTGGAGGGGCTAGTCAGCCCCAGCATTTT. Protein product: CASSAGGASQPQHF.